The 32 T cell receptor beta chains given below trace back to one sample, sequenced in a study of blood T cell repertoires in COVID-19. Sequencing used immunoSEQ multiplex PCR; TCRdb keeps in-frame clones, though not all of them. The repertoire holds around 260,000 clones, with 80% to 95% as singletons. The sequenced sample consisted of peripheral blood. The receptors stem from a woman younger than 45 with COVID-19, enrolled during active disease.

This chain joins TRBV9 and TRBJ1-2, with 7 bases aligning to TRBD1. V was clipped by 0 bases and J by 5 bases; unmatched bases: 7. CDR3 length: 15 amino acids. Germline V gene lookup returns CDR1 SGDLS and CDR2 YYNGEE. CDR3 DNA: TGTGCCAGCAGCGTAGATGTTGACAGGGCTTATGGCTACACCTTC. Amino acids: CASSVDVDRAYGYTF.

The rearrangement joins TRBV2 to TRBJ1-6, with TRBD1 identical over 7 bases. The CDR3 has 13 residues. After removal of 8 bases from V and 5 bases from J, the junction contained 3 bases not matched to a gene. Germline lookup yields CDR1 SNHLY and CDR2 FYNNEI. CDR3: CASYRGDNSPLHF. The CDR3 DNA reads as TGTGCCAGCTACAGGGGAGATAATTCACCCCTCCACTTT.

CDR3 sequence (DNA): TGTGCCAGCAGCCAGGGACAGACCTCCTACAATGAGCAGTTCTTC. It specifies CASSQGQTSYNEQFF. V and J are TRBV5-5 and TRBJ2-1; TRBD1 matches at 7 bases. The CDR3 runs to 15 residues. V shed 4 bases, J shed 0 bases, and the junction held 4 bases outside the gene matches. CDR1 and CDR2 from the germline V gene are SGHKS and YYEKEE (reference sequence). Looking up the rest from reference TRBV5-5 and TRBJ2-1 gives the full variable domain: DAGVTQSPTHLIKTRGQQVTLRCSPISGHKSVSWYQQVLGQGPQFIFQYYEKEERGRGNFPDRFSARQFPNYSSELNVNALLLGDSALYLCASSQGQTSYNEQFFGPGTRLTVL.

The chain links TRBV5-4 to TRBJ2-2, with TRBD1 matching 9 bases. The CDR3 covers 15 residues. With 4 bases clipped from V and 3 bases from J, the junction kept 4 bases outside the gene matches. Germline V gives CDR1 SGHNT, CDR2 YYREEE (reference sequence). CDR3: CASSPGTGYTGELFF. The CDR3 region has the DNA TGTGCCAGCAGCCCCGGGACAGGGTACACCGGGGAGCTGTTTTTT. The variable domain in full, with the rest retrieved from reference TRBV5-4 and TRBJ2-2, is ETGVTQSPTHLIKTRGQQVTLRCSSQSGHNTVSWYQQALGQGPQFIFQYYREEENGRGNFPPRFSGLQFPNYSSELNVNALELDDSALYLCASSPGTGYTGELFFGEGSRLTVL.

This rearrangement joins TRBV7-2 to TRBJ1-2, with a possible D match to TRBD1 (5 bases). This CDR3 contains 15 residues. In germline, CDR1 is SGHTA, CDR2 FQGNSA. Trimming took off 1 base at V and 4 bases at J, with 13 bases between the two ends. The CDR3 here is CASSLGGGGSYGYTF. The CDR3 coding sequence is TGTGCCAGCAGCTTAGGGGGGGGAGGCTCCTATGGCTACACCTTC.

This chain connects TRBV2 to TRBJ1-3; TRBD1 is a possible D gene (6 bases). The CDR3 covers 14 residues. V dropped 9 bases and J dropped 0 bases, with 12 bases sitting between them. CDR1 and CDR2 from the germline V gene are SNHLY and FYNNEI. The CDR3 nucleotides read TGTGCCAGTGGACAGTTGAGCTCTGGAAACACCATATATTTT. Translating gives CASGQLSSGNTIYF.

The rearrangement uses TRBV10-3 and TRBJ2-7; tentative D call: TRBD1 (6 bases). The CDR3 covers 13 residues. In germline, CDR1 is ENHRY, CDR2 SYGVKD. Trimming stripped 3 bases from V and 3 bases from J, with 9 bases between. Written as DNA, the CDR3 is TGTGCCATCAGTGACACAGGGATCTACGAGCAGTACTTC. This translates into CAISDTGIYEQYF.

The chain links TRBV6-5 to TRBJ2-7; 8 positions agree with TRBD1. V was clipped by 4 bases and J by 2 bases; unmatched bases: 1. The CDR3 sequence is 13 residues long. The germline gives CDR1 MNHEY, CDR2 SVGAGI. CDR3 bases: TGTGCCAGCAGTTTACAGGGGGCCTACGAGCAGTACTTC. Its protein product is CASSLQGAYEQYF.

The V gene is TRBV27, the J gene TRBJ2-7; 11 nucleotides align to TRBD2. Losses at the gene ends were 6 bases for V and 2 bases for J; bases not matched to a gene: 9. This CDR3 is 16 amino acids long. From germline, CDR1 is MNHEY and CDR2 SMNVEV (reference sequence). In DNA form, the CDR3 reads TGTGCCAGCAGGCCACTCGGGACTAGCGGCACCTACGAGCAGTACTTC. Encoded protein: CASRPLGTSGTYEQYF.

The chain employs TRBV27 and TRBJ1-2; 10 bases line up with TRBD1. V shed 1 base, J shed 0 bases, and the junction held 20 bases outside the gene matches. This CDR3 has 22 amino acids. Germline assignment: CDR1 MNHEY and CDR2 SMNVEV (reference sequence). This CDR3 is CASSLWAIPPGTGDRANYGYTF. The CDR3 region has the DNA TGTGCCAGCAGTTTATGGGCCATCCCACCCGGGACAGGGGACCGAGCTAACTATGGCTACACCTTC.

The rearrangement links TRBV9 to TRBJ2-7; the D gene is possibly TRBD2 (6 bases). Germline lookup yields CDR1 SGDLS and CDR2 YYNGEE. The CDR3 sequence is 13 residues long. Deletions cut 7 bases from V and 0 bases from J, with 11 bases between. CDR3 residues: CASGTGVSYEQYF. The CDR3 DNA is TGTGCCAGCGGGACTGGGGTCTCCTACGAGCAGTACTTC. Supplemented by reference TRBV9 and TRBJ2-7, the full variable domain reads DSGVTQTPKHLITATGQRVTLRCSPRSGDLSVYWYQQSLDQGLQFLIQYYNGEERAKGNILERFSAQQFPDLHSELNLSSLELGDSALYFCASGTGVSYEQYFGPGTRLTVT.

This chain uses TRBV30 with TRBJ2-3, with a tentative D call TRBD1 (6 bases). CDR1 GTSNPN and CDR2 SVGIG come from the germline V gene (reference sequence). Deletions cut 3 bases from V and 0 bases from J, with 10 bases between. This CDR3 comprises 14 residues. CDR3 sequence reads: CAWRWDTSTDTQYF. CDR3 sequence (DNA): TGTGCCTGGAGATGGGACACCAGCACAGATACGCAGTATTTT.

This clone was recorded at least ten times. The chain employs TRBV24-1 and TRBJ1-4; tentatively, D is TRBD1 (6 bases). Looked up from germline, CDR1 is KGHDR and CDR2 is SFDVKD. Trimming left V 2 bases short and J 7 bases short, with 10 bases between. The CDR3 length is 14 residues. Here the CDR3 DNA reads TGTGCCACCAGTGATTACCCGGACAGTGAAAAACTGTTTTTT. Its translation is CATSDYPDSEKLFF.

The chain uses TRBV20-1 and TRBJ2-2, with D possibly matching TRBD2 (6 bases). CDR3 length: 15 residues. Germline CDR1 is DFQATT and CDR2 is SNEGSKA (reference sequence). V was cut by 3 bases and J by 2 bases, with 13 bases left in between. The CDR3 DNA is TGCAGTGCTAGTCCACTAGCCACAAACACCGGGGAGCTGTTTTTT. Its protein is CSASPLATNTGELFF.

This chain connects TRBV20-1 to TRBJ2-7; weak D call: TRBD2 (7 bases). The CDR3 has 14 amino acids. Trimming pared 3 bases from V and 2 bases from J, leaving 14 bases between. Germline loops: CDR1 DFQATT, CDR2 SNEGSKA (reference sequence). CDR3 sequence (DNA): TGCAGTGCTAGTCGAGGGGGGGGCGCCTACGAGCAGTACTTC. Translated: CSASRGGGAYEQYF.

This chain connects TRBV2 to TRBJ1-2; 7 positions agree with TRBD1. CDR1 is SNHLY and CDR2 is FYNNEI in the germline V gene. V lost 6 bases and J lost 0; bases outside the gene matches: 19. The CDR3 covers 19 residues. The CDR3 DNA sequence: TGTGCCAGCAGAGAATTGTTACCAGGGGGGCACAAAACTAACTATGGCTACACCTTC. Translation gives CASRELLPGGHKTNYGYTF.

The V gene is TRBV7-2, the J gene TRBJ2-1, with a possible D match to TRBD2 (6 bases). Germline lookup yields CDR1 SGHTA and CDR2 FQGNSA. The CDR3 runs 17 residues. Between the trimmed V and J ends, which lost 5 bases and 2 bases, there was a span of 19 bases. As DNA, the CDR3 is TGTGCCAGCAGCCCTGCGGGACTTTGGAACCCCTACAATGAGCAGTTCTTC. It translates to CASSPAGLWNPYNEQFF.

This chain links TRBV11-2 with TRBJ1-3; 8 bases align to TRBD1. This CDR3 spans 16 amino acids. Germline CDR1 SGHAT, CDR2 FQNNGV. Trimming removed 1 base from V and 2 bases from J; junction bases left unmatched: 4. The DNA for the CDR3 is TGTGCCAGCAGCTTAGGGGTCAGGGGGCCTGGAAACACCATATATTTT. As protein: CASSLGVRGPGNTIYF.

The chain is built from TRBV28 and TRBJ2-7; TRBD2 might be the D (5 bases). V dropped 6 bases and J dropped 3 bases, with 21 bases sitting between them. The length of the CDR3 is 16 residues. CDR1 MDHEN and CDR2 SYDVKM come from the germline V gene. CDR3 nucleotides: TGTGCCAGCAGGCTAGGACCGGGGTCGAACTTCTACGAGCAGTACTTC. Encoded protein: CASRLGPGSNFYEQYF.

The CDR3 is CASSSRLTVLLDTEAFF. For the CDR3, the DNA is TGTGCCAGCAGTTCCCGACTGACAGTTTTATTGGACACTGAAGCTTTCTTT. The chain joins TRBV27 to TRBJ1-1; the D gene is possibly TRBD1 (5 bases). Trimming took off 4 bases at V and 3 bases at J, with 21 bases between the two ends. Germline V gene lookup returns CDR1 MNHEY and CDR2 SMNVEV (reference sequence). This CDR3 is built from 17 residues.

The rearrangement uses TRBV19 and TRBJ2-1; the match to TRBD1 covers 9 bases. The CDR3 consists of 15 residues. V trimming: 6 bases; J trimming: 5 bases; junction bases outside the gene matches: 8. The V gene's germline CDR1 is LNHDA and CDR2 SQIVND (reference sequence). CDR3 DNA: TGTGCCAGTAGCCCGGGACAGGGAAATCACAATGAGCAGTTCTTC. Encoded protein: CASSPGQGNHNEQFF.

The chain combines TRBV21-1 with TRBJ2-2; the D segment call TRBD2 is taken from the table without a DNA check. TRBV21-1 is a listed pseudogene. The CDR3 runs to 13 residues. The CDR3 is CASSGANTGELFF. CDR3 coding DNA: TGTGCCAGCAGCGGAGCGAACACCGGGGAGCTGTTTTTT.

The chain carries TRBV12-5 and TRBJ2-7, with D maybe TRBD1 (6 bases). V was clipped by 2 bases and J by 6 bases, with 8 bases between them. Germline assignment: CDR1 LGHNT and CDR2 FRNRAP. This CDR3 region has 12 residues. This CDR3 reads CASGLNRAEQYF. The CDR3 DNA reads as TGTGCTAGTGGTTTGAACAGGGCCGAGCAGTACTTC.

This clone has only one observation. The chain joins TRBV5-8 to TRBJ2-7; weak D call: TRBD2 (5 bases). The CDR3 has 14 amino acids. V lost 3 bases and J 5 bases, leaving 15 bases between the germline ends. The germline V gene has CDR1 SGHTS and CDR2 YDEGEE. The CDR3 DNA follows: TGTGCCAGCAGCTCTTCGCGAGGGTCCCACGAGCAGTACTTC. Translated, it gives CASSSSRGSHEQYF.

This sequence joins TRBV29-1 and TRBJ1-3; maybe TRBD1 (5 bases). Germline-derived CDR1 and CDR2 are SQVTM and ANQGSEA. Trimming removed 3 bases from V and 5 bases from J, with 11 bases in between. The CDR3 sequence is 13 residues long. The CDR3 loop is CSVEDTSRNTIYF. The CDR3 DNA follows: TGCAGCGTTGAGGACACGTCTCGAAACACCATATATTTT.

This clone turned up a few times. The chain combines TRBV25-1 with TRBJ2-7; the D gene is possibly TRBD2 (5 bases). The CDR3 totals 16 residues. CDR1 is MGHDK and CDR2 is SYGVNS in the germline V gene. The V end was cut by 1 base, the J end by 4 bases, with 17 bases between. The CDR3 coding sequence is TGTGCCAGCAGTGAATCCGGGCAGCGGTCCCCTTACGAGCAGTACTTC. Amino acid sequence: CASSESGQRSPYEQYF.

CDR3 sequence: CASSQGATVNTEAFF. The CDR3 nucleotides are TGCGCCAGCAGCCAAGGGGCGACAGTGAACACTGAAGCTTTCTTT. The chain uses TRBV4-1 and TRBJ1-1; TRBD1 is a possible D gene (5 bases). V shed 1 base and J shed 0 bases, with 9 bases lying between them. CDR3 size: 15 residues. Germline CDR1 reads MGHRA; CDR2 reads YSYEKL.

The rearrangement joins TRBV5-6 to TRBJ2-1, with D perhaps matching TRBD2 (6 bases). Trimming took 0 bases from V and 7 from J, leaving 8 bases between them. Germline-derived CDR1 and CDR2 are SGHDT and YYEEEE. CDR3 size: 13 residues. CDR3 sequence reads: CASSLVGTNEQFF. CDR3 bases: TGTGCCAGCAGCTTGGTGGGGACTAATGAGCAGTTCTTC.

This chain joins TRBV29-1 and TRBJ2-3; no clear D. Per the germline V gene, CDR1 is SQVTM and CDR2 is ANQGSEA. V was shortened by 4 bases and J by 2 bases, with 10 bases between the two germline ends. There are 13 residues in the CDR3. CDR3 DNA sequence: TGCAGCGTTGTGAGTACTGACACAGATACGCAGTATTTT. Protein sequence: CSVVSTDTDTQYF.

V and J are TRBV25-1 and TRBJ1-2; D is perhaps TRBD1 (5 bases). Trimming cost V 2 bases and J 4 bases, with 8 bases left between them. Germline V CDR1 and CDR2: MGHDK, SYGVNS. The CDR3 covers 13 residues. The CDR3 spells CASSEGAAYGYTF. In DNA form, the CDR3 reads TGTGCCAGCAGTGAAGGGGCAGCCTATGGCTACACCTTC.

The chain carries TRBV3-1 (or the pseudogene TRBV3-2) and TRBJ1-6; 10 bases map to TRBD1. The germline gives CDR1 LGHDT, CDR2 YNNKEL (reference sequence). The CDR3 totals 15 residues. Germline trimming cut 8 bases from V and 2 bases from J; bases unmatched to any gene: 3. CDR3 nucleotides: TGTGCCAGCGGGACAGGGGAAGCCTATAATTCACCCCTCCACTTT. Protein sequence: CASGTGEAYNSPLHF.

The chain has TRBV6-5 and TRBJ1-1; D not resolved. Germline values: CDR1 MNHEY, CDR2 SVGAGI. This CDR3 is 14 amino acids long. V was pared by 6 bases and J by 1 base, with 12 bases between. CDR3 amino acids: CASSLKRENTEAFF. In nucleotides, the CDR3 is TGTGCCAGCAGCCTCAAGAGGGAGAACACTGAAGCTTTCTTT.